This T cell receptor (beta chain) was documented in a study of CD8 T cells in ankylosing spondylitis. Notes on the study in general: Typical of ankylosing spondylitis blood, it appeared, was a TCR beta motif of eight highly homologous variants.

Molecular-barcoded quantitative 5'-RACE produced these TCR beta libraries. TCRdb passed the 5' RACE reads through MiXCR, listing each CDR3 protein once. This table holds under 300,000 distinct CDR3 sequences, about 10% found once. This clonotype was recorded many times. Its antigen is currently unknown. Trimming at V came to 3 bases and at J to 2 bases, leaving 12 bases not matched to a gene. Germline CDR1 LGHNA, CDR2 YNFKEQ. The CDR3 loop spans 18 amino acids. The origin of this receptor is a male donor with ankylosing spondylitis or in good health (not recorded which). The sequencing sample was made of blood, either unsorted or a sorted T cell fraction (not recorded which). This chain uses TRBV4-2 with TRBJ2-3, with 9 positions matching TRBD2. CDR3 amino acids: CASSQRPDRTSDTDTQYF. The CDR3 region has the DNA TGTGCCAGCAGCCAGAGGCCCGACAGGACTAGCGACACAGATACGCAGTATTTT.